The clone carrying this T cell receptor (beta chain) was counted a few times. Clones were sequenced by immunoSEQ multiplex PCR, and TCRdb holds only the in-frame ones, with some missing. The data contain under 350,000 clones, around 86% of them singletons. Looked up from germline, CDR1 is LNHNV and CDR2 is YYDKDF (reference sequence). CDR3 length equals 16 residues. After removal of 0 bases from V and 4 bases from J, the junction contained 6 bases not matched to a gene. This sample is part of a study of cytomegalovirus exposure and HLA in healthy donors. The V gene is TRBV15, the J gene TRBJ2-5; TRBD1 matches 9 bases. Sequencing was performed on PBMCs. This receptor was identified in a woman aged 18-29 years in good health and CMV-seronegative. CDR3 loop: CATSRDRQGGGETQYF. The CDR3, as DNA: TGTGCCACCAGCAGAGATCGACAGGGGGGAGGAGAGACCCAGTACTTC.